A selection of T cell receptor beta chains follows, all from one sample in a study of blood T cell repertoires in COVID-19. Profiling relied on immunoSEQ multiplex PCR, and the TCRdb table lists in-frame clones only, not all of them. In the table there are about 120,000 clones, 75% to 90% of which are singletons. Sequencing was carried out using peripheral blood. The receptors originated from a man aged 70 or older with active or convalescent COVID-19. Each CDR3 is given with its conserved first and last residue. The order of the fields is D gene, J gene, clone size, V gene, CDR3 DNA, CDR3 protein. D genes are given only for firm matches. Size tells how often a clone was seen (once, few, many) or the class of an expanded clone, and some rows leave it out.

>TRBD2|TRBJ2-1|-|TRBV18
TGTGCCAGCTCACCCGTGCTAGCGGGAGATTTTGAGCAGTTCTTC
CASSPVLAGDFEQFF
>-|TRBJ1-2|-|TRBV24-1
TGTGCCACCAGCAACAGGGATCTCTATGGCTACACCTTC
CATSNRDLYGYTF
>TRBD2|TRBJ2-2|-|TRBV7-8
TGTGCCAGCAGTCCAACAATAGCGGGAGAGGACACCGGGGAGCTGTTTTTT
CASSPTIAGEDTGELFF
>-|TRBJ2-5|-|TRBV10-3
TGTGCCATTACCGACTCGTGGTCCGGGGAGACCCAGTACTTC
CAITDSWSGETQYF
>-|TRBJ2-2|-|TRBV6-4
TGTGCCAGCAGTGTTACCCAGGGTCGTGGCGGGGAGCTGTTTTTT
CASSVTQGRGGELFF
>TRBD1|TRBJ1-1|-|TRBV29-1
TGCAGCGTTGCGGACCGGGACAGGGGGAACACTGAAGCTTTCTTT
CSVADRDRGNTEAFF
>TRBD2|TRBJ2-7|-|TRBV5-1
TGCGCCAGCAGCTTGGCCTCGGGACTACAATACGAGCAGTACTTC
CASSLASGLQYEQYF
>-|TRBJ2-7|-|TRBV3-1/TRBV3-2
TGTGCCAGCAGCCAACCCGCCGGGGGTCCCTACGAGCAGTACTTC
CASSQPAGGPYEQYF
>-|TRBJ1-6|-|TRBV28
TGTGCCAGCAGTTTTTCCGGAGCCGGGGTAGGGCCCCTCCACTTT
CASSFSGAGVGPLHF
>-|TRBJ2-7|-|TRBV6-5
TGTGCCAGCAGTTACTCGAAGGCAGGGGCGGGCTACGAGCAGTACTTC
CASSYSKAGAGYEQYF
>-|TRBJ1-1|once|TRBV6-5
TGTGCCAGCAGTTACACGGGGACTGAAGCTTTCTTT
CASSYTGTEAFF
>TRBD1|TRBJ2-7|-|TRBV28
TGTGCCAGCACCGGACAGGGGGGGCCCTACGAGCAGTACTTC
CASTGQGGPYEQYF
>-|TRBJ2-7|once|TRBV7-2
TGTGCCAGCAGTGACAGGCCGTCCTACGAGCAGTACTTC
CASSDRPSYEQYF
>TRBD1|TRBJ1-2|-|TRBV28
TGTGCCAGCAGTTTATTGGGACAGGGGATATTCGGCTACACCTTC
CASSLLGQGIFGYTF
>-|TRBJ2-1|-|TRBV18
TGTGCCAGCTCACCACCGGCGCAGGGGCATGAGCAGTTCTTC
CASSPPAQGHEQFF
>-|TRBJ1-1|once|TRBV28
TGTGCCAGCAGTCCCCGGGGGAGGGGCTACACTGAAGCTTTCTTT
CASSPRGRGYTEAFF
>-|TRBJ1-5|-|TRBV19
TGTGCCAGTAGTGAGCTGGTTAGCAGCAATCAGCCCCAGCATTTT
CASSELVSSNQPQHF
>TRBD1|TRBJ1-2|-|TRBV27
TGTGCCAGCAGCCGATGGACGACAGGGGCGATCTATGGCTACACCTTC
CASSRWTTGAIYGYTF
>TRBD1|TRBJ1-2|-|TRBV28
TGTGCCAGCAGGCTACAGACAGGGACGGGCTACACCTTC
CASRLQTGTGYTF
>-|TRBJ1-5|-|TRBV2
TGTGCCAGCTGCGGGCAGGTCTATCAGCCCCAGCATTTT
CASCGQVYQPQHF
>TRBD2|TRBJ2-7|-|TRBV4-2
TGTGCCAGCAGCCAAGAAAAGCGGGAGCCCTACGAGCAGTACTTC
CASSQEKREPYEQYF
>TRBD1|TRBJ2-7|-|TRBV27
TGTGCCAGCAGTCCTTGGACAGGGGTCCCTCCCGAATACGAGCAGTACTTC
CASSPWTGVPPEYEQYF